The sequence of this T cell receptor beta chain was determined in a study of T-cell memory formation after mild COVID-19 (dated by TCRdb to about 2021). The study in broad terms: TCR sequence clusters from the two donors were largely donor specific. T-cell clones expanding and contracting after mild COVID-19 in a couple of donors were tracked by longitudinal TCRalpha and TCRbeta repertoire sequencing. The cohort was made up of two young adult volunteers, one female and one male, who were previously healthy.

From V the trimming removes 3 bases and from J it removes 10 bases, while the gene matches leave 8 bases of the junction unaccounted for. CDR1 LGHNA and CDR2 YSLEER are derived from the germline V gene. The CDR3, from cysteine to phenylalanine, totals 15 residues. Only the CDR3 DNA is retained, 45 bases long and in frame from the first base. This sample was sequenced with an Illumina NovaSeq 6000. TCRalpha and TCRbeta cDNA libraries were constructed by 5'RACE with constant-segment primers, with sample barcodes and unique molecular identifiers being introduced. RNA was extracted from every sample with Trizol reagent. Amplification of the libraries took two PCR steps, and the second step added a second sample barcode plus Illumina TruSeq adapters. Sequencing of the libraries was done on an Illumina NovaSeq, producing 2 x 150 bp paired-end reads. Under the source paper's analysis protocol: Demultiplexing of reads and collapsing into UMI-guided consensus sequences were performed with migec v1.2.7. With mixcr v2.1.11, UMI consensuses were aligned to TRA and TRB V and J templates and assembled into clonotypes. Expanded or contracted clonotypes were those called significant by both edgeR and NoisET, with noise models trained on biological replicates. edgeR calls used a false discovery rate-adjusted p below 0.01 and a log2 fold-change threshold of 1. As an exploratory analysis of dynamics, max-normalized trajectories of the 1000 most abundant clonotypes were examined by PCA with hierarchical clustering. The CD4 or CD8 phenotype of responding clones was assigned using the separately sequenced CD4+ and CD8+ repertoires. The public reads were reanalyzed by TCRdb: fastp trimming at Q25, MiXCR alignment, in-frame beta chains only. Every CDR3 protein is listed once, alongside the most common genes and DNA of its rows. The V and J calls follow TCRdb's processing rather than the paper's. The sample has 450,000 or so distinct CDR3 sequences on record, about 20% of them singletons. The ten biggest clones cover roughly 8% of the sample.

Broader findings and caveats from the paper: Some responding clones were detected in pre-infection memory, suggesting pre-existing cross-reactive memory T cells joined the SARS-CoV-2 response. Whether the second-wave clones peaking on day 37 were SARS-CoV-2 specific was not confirmed. Contracting CD4+ clones were located mainly in the CM and EM memory subsets, whereas CD8+ clones were found to be enriched in EMRA. Only a couple of mild cases were covered by the study, and larger cohorts that include severe cases with pre-infection samples were considered necessary. Balanced CD4/CD8 phenotypes were observed for clones contracting from day 15 to 85, whereas a bias towards CD4+ was observed for a second wave of clones expanding from day 15 to 37.

In this sample, this clonotype turned up a few times. Its antigen is not yet known. No base-level quality is on record; no much larger clone is a single base apart. Ficoll-Paque density gradient centrifugation was used to isolate PBMCs. The source material was PBMCs or a T cell subset sorted from them (not recorded which). The chain employs TRBV4-3 and TRBJ2-1, and 11 junction bases match TRBD1. This TCR came from an adult woman who had mild COVID-19 (a few samples of this study predate the infection). The sample titles of this study are shuffled in the database, so cell type and time point are left out; the donor was told from shared clones. The nucleotide sequence is TGCGCCAGCAGCCACCCCGGGACAGGGGGAGGAGAGCAGTTCTTC. The resulting protein is CASSHPGTGGGEQFF.